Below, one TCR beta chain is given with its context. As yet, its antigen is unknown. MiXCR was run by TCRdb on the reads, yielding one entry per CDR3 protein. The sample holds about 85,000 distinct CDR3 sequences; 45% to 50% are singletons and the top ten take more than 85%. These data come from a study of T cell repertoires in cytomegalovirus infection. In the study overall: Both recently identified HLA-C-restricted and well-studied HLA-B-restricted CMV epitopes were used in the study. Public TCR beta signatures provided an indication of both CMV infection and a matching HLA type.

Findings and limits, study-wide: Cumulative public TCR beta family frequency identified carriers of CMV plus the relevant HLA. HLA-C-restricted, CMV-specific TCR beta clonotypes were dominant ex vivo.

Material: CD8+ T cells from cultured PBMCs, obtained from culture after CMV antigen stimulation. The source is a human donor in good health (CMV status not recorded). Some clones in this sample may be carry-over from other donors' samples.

DNA for the CDR3: TGTGCCAGCAGTGGAGGCAGTAACACTGAAGCTTTCTTT. Its protein is CASSGGSNTEAFF. The rearrangement links TRBV2 to TRBJ1-1; D uncertain. Germline CDR1 and CDR2: SNHLY and FYNNEI. The CDR3 consists of 13 residues. The V and J ends lost 4 bases and 2 bases respectively, with 8 bases between them.